A single sample gave rise to the 23 T cell receptor beta chains below, sequenced in a study of T cells in localized non-small cell lung cancer. Measured with immunoSEQ multiplex PCR; TCRdb has only the in-frame clones, and not every one. Of roughly 40,000 clones listed, around 87% are singletons. Here the sequenced sample was peripheral blood, taken before any cancer treatment. These receptors were taken from a man aged 18-55 years with stage I lung adenocarcinoma.

The CDR3: CASSSLGKTYGYTF. The CDR3 DNA is TGTGCCAGCAGCTCCTTGGGAAAAACCTATGGCTACACCTTC. This chain uses TRBV6-5 with TRBJ1-2; unclear D gene. Germline V CDR1 and CDR2: MNHEY, SVGAGI. V was clipped by 6 bases and J by 4 bases, with 15 bases between them. The CDR3 has 14 residues.

The CDR3 sequence: CASSLKGGNEQFF. In DNA form, the CDR3 reads TGCGCCAGCAGCTTGAAGGGTGGGAATGAGCAGTTCTTC. J is TRBJ2-1 and V is TRBV5-1; no definite D call. With 1 base removed from V and 7 bases from J, the gap between germline ends came to 9 bases. This CDR3 region has 13 residues. Germline CDR1 and CDR2: SGHRS and YFSETQ.

The chain carries TRBV5-1 and TRBJ2-1; no firm D call. Trimming cost V 4 bases and J 3 bases, with 17 bases left between them. The CDR3 contains 16 residues. Germline-derived CDR1 and CDR2 are SGHRS and YFSETQ. The CDR3 loop is CASSPTGPVSYNEQFF. CDR3 nucleotides: TGCGCCAGCAGCCCCACTGGGCCGGTGAGCTACAATGAGCAGTTCTTC. Full variable domain (remainder filled in from reference TRBV5-1 and TRBJ2-1): KAGVTQTPRYLIKTRGQQVTLSCSPISGHRSVSWYQQTPGQGLQFLFEYFSETQRNKGNFPGRFSGRQFSNSRSEMNVSTLELGDSALYLCASSPTGPVSYNEQFFGPGTRLTVL.

This rearrangement joins TRBV7-2 to TRBJ1-5, with no clear D. V was trimmed by 1 base and J by 9 bases, leaving 19 bases between them. The CDR3 is 16 amino acids. CDR1 and CDR2 (germline): SGHTA, FQGNSA. The CDR3: CASSLDVGSGGRPQHF. The CDR3 bases are TGTGCCAGCAGCTTAGATGTCGGGTCCGGAGGCAGGCCCCAGCATTTT.

The chain carries TRBV5-6 and TRBJ2-2; 7 nucleotides align to TRBD1. Per the germline V gene, CDR1 is SGHDT and CDR2 is YYEEEE. V lost 4 bases to trimming and J lost 2 bases; unmatched junction nucleotides: 8. The length of the CDR3 is 16 residues. For the CDR3, the DNA is TGTGCCAGCAGCCCATCGACAGGGAAAAACACCGGGGAGCTGTTTTTT. This codes for CASSPSTGKNTGELFF. Looking up the rest from reference TRBV5-6 and TRBJ2-2 gives the full variable domain: DAGVTQSPTHLIKTRGQQVTLRCSPKSGHDTVSWYQQALGQGPQFIFQYYEEEERQRGNFPDRFSGHQFPNYSSELNVNALLLGDSALYLCASSPSTGKNTGELFFGEGSRLTVL.

This clone has only a few counts. The chain uses TRBV9 and TRBJ2-5; no firm D call. Deletions cut 3 bases from V and 1 base from J, with 7 bases between. The CDR3 covers 13 residues. Germline CDR1 SGDLS, CDR2 YYNGEE. For the CDR3, the DNA is TGTGCCAGCAGCGCCAACGGCCAAGAGACCCAGTACTTC. Residues: CASSANGQETQYF.

The genes are TRBV9 and TRBJ1-2, with no clear D. CDR3 length equals 14 residues. Trimming left V 4 bases short and J 0 bases short, with 10 bases between. The V gene's germline CDR1 is SGDLS and CDR2 YYNGEE. The CDR3 DNA sequence: TGTGCCAGCAGCCCCCCCGGATCTAACTATGGCTACACCTTC. It translates to CASSPPGSNYGYTF. The full variable domain, rest sourced from reference TRBV9 and TRBJ1-2, is DSGVTQTPKHLITATGQRVTLRCSPRSGDLSVYWYQQSLDQGLQFLIQYYNGEERAKGNILERFSAQQFPDLHSELNLSSLELGDSALYFCASSPPGSNYGYTFGSGTRLTVV.

A single count supports this clone. The V and J genes are TRBV7-9 and TRBJ2-3; D is unresolved. Germline V gene lookup returns CDR1 SEHNR and CDR2 FQNEAQ (reference sequence). The CDR3 is made up of 13 amino acids. The V and J ends lost 5 bases and 3 bases respectively, with 9 bases between them. The CDR3 loop is CASSPVWTDTQYF. The CDR3 nucleotides read TGTGCCAGCAGCCCAGTGTGGACAGATACGCAGTATTTT.

The rearrangement joins TRBV19 to TRBJ1-2; TRBD1 matches at 7 bases. The CDR3 has 12 residues. The V and J ends lost 5 bases and 7 bases, in that order; junction bases with no gene match: 4. CDR1 LNHDA and CDR2 SQIVND come from the germline V gene (reference sequence). This CDR3 is CASSFRDSGYTF. The CDR3 DNA sequence: TGTGCCAGTAGTTTCCGGGACAGTGGCTACACCTTC.

A single count supports this clone. The chain uses TRBV4-3 and TRBJ2-7; 8 bases map to TRBD1. Germline V CDR1 and CDR2: LGHNA, YSLEER. This CDR3 is 17 amino acids long. The V segment lost 3 bases and the J segment 0 bases; nucleotides outside the gene matches: 10. Here the CDR3 reads CASSHQVGQAYSYEQYF. CDR3 sequence (DNA): TGCGCCAGCAGCCATCAAGTGGGACAGGCCTACTCCTACGAGCAGTACTTC.

This chain links TRBV21-1 with TRBJ2-2; the table's D call, TRBD1, was not checked against the DNA. TRBV21-1 constitutes a pseudogene. This CDR3 contains 22 residues. The CDR3: CASAAPTPRTGGKFQNTGELFF. CDR3 DNA sequence: TGTGCCAGCGCCGCACCAACACCCCGGACAGGGGGAAAGTTCCAAAACACCGGGGAGCTGTTTTTT.

This chain connects TRBV10-3 to TRBJ1-2; 7 positions match TRBD1. This CDR3 has 14 residues. Germline V lookup: CDR1 ENHRY, CDR2 SYGVKD. V was clipped by 6 bases and J by 2 bases; unmatched bases: 6. The CDR3 loop reads CAIRLSTGNYGYTF. CDR3 DNA: TGTGCCATCAGACTTTCGACAGGGAACTATGGCTACACCTTC.

The chain combines TRBV29-1 with TRBJ1-1; perhaps TRBD1 as D (5 bases). CDR3 length: 14 amino acids. V gave up 7 bases and J gave up 4 bases, with 19 bases separating them. Germline-derived CDR1 and CDR2 are SQVTM and ANQGSEA. For the CDR3, the DNA is TGCAGCGCCTTCGGGGGGAATTTAGGCACTGAAGCTTTCTTT. This encodes CSAFGGNLGTEAFF.

V and J are TRBV5-4 and TRBJ1-2; no clear D. The V gene lost 4 bases and the J gene lost 5 bases, with 9 bases spanning the gap. This CDR3 spans 12 amino acids. Germline lookup yields CDR1 SGHNT and CDR2 YYREEE (reference sequence). CDR3 residues: CASSVASYGYTF. Here the CDR3 DNA reads TGTGCCAGCAGCGTGGCCTCGTATGGCTACACCTTC.

The gene calls are TRBV18 and TRBJ2-7, with 8 nucleotides matching TRBD1. J lost 2 bases, V lost 4 bases, and 10 bases had no gene match. The germline CDR1 and CDR2 sequences are KGHSH and LQKENI. This CDR3 comprises 16 residues. The CDR3 protein is CASSQTGASRTYEQYF. Written as DNA, the CDR3 is TGTGCCAGCTCACAGACAGGGGCCTCTCGGACCTACGAGCAGTACTTC.

This clone was picked up one time. V and J are TRBV19 and TRBJ2-3; 10 bases are shared with TRBD1. The CDR3 runs 16 residues. Germline CDR1 reads LNHDA; CDR2 reads SQIVND (reference sequence). V lost 5 bases, J lost 6 bases, and 11 bases stayed unmatched. CDR3 sequence (DNA): TGTGCCAGTAGTGTGGCCGGGGACAGGGGATTGGATACGCAGTATTTT. Protein sequence: CASSVAGDRGLDTQYF.

The CDR3 DNA is TGTGCCAGCAGCTTCCGGGGGCCGACCTACGAGCAGTACTTC. It specifies CASSFRGPTYEQYF. This chain links TRBV11-2 with TRBJ2-7, with D perhaps given as TRBD1 or TRBD2 (6 bases each). This CDR3 is 14 amino acids long. Deletions cut 3 bases from V and 2 bases from J, with 11 bases between. Germline lookup yields CDR1 SGHAT and CDR2 FQNNGV.

The chain employs TRBV9 and TRBJ2-7; D unresolved. Trimming pared 0 bases from V and 0 bases from J, leaving 7 bases between. This CDR3 has 14 residues. The germline CDR1 and CDR2 sequences are SGDLS and YYNGEE. The CDR3 bases are TGTGCCAGCAGCGTAGGAGACGACTCCTACGAGCAGTACTTC. This sequence encodes CASSVGDDSYEQYF. Full variable domain (remainder filled in from reference TRBV9 and TRBJ2-7): DSGVTQTPKHLITATGQRVTLRCSPRSGDLSVYWYQQSLDQGLQFLIQYYNGEERAKGNILERFSAQQFPDLHSELNLSSLELGDSALYFCASSVGDDSYEQYFGPGTRLTVT.

This clone is medium-sized (0.01 to 0.1%) in the sample. V is TRBV30 and J is TRBJ1-1; D is unclear. V was cut by 1 base and J by 0 bases, with 6 bases left in between. From germline, CDR1 is GTSNPN and CDR2 SVGIG (reference sequence). CDR3 length: 13 residues. In nucleotides, the CDR3 is TGTGCCTGGAGTGAGACTGTGAACACTGAAGCTTTCTTT. Protein product: CAWSETVNTEAFF.

The chain recombines TRBV10-3 with TRBJ1-1; D not resolved. The CDR3 totals 11 residues. The V end was cut by 2 bases, the J end by 5 bases, with 3 bases between. Germline assignment: CDR1 ENHRY and CDR2 SYGVKD. In DNA form, the CDR3 reads TGTGCCATCAGTGAGGGGACTGAAGCTTTCTTT. It yields the protein CAISEGTEAFF.

The chain has TRBV10-3 and TRBJ1-2; tentative D call: TRBD1 (6 bases). Germline loops: CDR1 ENHRY, CDR2 SYGVKD. V was shortened by 11 bases and J by 8 bases, with 27 bases between the two germline ends. The CDR3 runs 15 residues. The CDR3 loop reads CAVNAGASEKRGYTF. The CDR3 DNA is TGTGCCGTCAACGCAGGGGCCTCGGAAAAGAGGGGCTACACCTTC.

The chain combines TRBV25-1 with TRBJ1-2, with a tentative D call TRBD1 (6 bases). The CDR3 is made up of 14 amino acids. Trimming left V 0 bases short and J 8 bases short, with 13 bases between. Germline V CDR1 and CDR2: MGHDK, SYGVNS. CDR3 amino acids: CASSEYNRVKGYTF. DNA for the CDR3: TGTGCCAGCAGTGAATATAACAGGGTAAAAGGCTACACCTTC.

This clone was seen a single time. The chain employs TRBV2 and TRBJ2-7; 7 bases are a match to TRBD2. Germline V lookup: CDR1 SNHLY, CDR2 FYNNEI. This CDR3 region has 14 residues. V lost 6 bases to trimming and J lost 7 bases; unmatched junction nucleotides: 12. CDR3 sequence: CASSGREAILEQYF. The CDR3 DNA follows: TGTGCCAGCAGCGGCCGGGAGGCCATCCTGGAGCAGTACTTC.